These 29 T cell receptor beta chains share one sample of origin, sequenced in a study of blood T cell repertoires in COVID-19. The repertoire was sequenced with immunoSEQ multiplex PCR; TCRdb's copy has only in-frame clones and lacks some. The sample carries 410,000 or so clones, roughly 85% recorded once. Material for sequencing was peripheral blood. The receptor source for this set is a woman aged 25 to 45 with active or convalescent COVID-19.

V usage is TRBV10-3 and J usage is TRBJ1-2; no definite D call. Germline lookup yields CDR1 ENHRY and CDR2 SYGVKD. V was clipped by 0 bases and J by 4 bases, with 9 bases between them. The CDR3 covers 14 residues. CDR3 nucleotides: TGTGCCATCAGTGAGTCGAGGGAAGGCTATGGCTACACCTTC. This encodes CAISESREGYGYTF.

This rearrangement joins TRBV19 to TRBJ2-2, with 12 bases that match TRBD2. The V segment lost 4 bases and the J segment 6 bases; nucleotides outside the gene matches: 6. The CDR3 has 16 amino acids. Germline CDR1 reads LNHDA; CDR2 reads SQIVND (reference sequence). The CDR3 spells CASSTSSGRAPGELFF. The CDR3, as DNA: TGTGCCAGTAGTACATCTAGCGGGAGGGCCCCCGGGGAGCTGTTTTTT.

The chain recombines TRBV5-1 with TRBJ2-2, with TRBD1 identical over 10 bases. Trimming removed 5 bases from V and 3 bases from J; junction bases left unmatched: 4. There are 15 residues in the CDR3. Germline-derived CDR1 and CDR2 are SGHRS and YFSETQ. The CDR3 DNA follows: TGCGCCAGCAGGCCCGGGACAGGGGACACCGGGGAGCTGTTTTTT. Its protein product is CASRPGTGDTGELFF.

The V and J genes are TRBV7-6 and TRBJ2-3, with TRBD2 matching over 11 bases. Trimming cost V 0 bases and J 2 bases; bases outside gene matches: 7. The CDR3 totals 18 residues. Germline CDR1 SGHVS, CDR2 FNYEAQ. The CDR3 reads CASSLAVAGGRNTDTQYF. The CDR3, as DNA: TGTGCCAGCAGCTTAGCGGTAGCGGGGGGGCGCAACACAGATACGCAGTATTTT.

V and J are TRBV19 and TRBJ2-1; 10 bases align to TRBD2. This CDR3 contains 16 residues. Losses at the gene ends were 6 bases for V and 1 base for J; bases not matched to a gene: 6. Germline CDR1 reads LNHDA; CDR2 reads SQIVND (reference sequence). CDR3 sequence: CASSPLAGVSYNEQFF. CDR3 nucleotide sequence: TGTGCCAGTAGCCCGCTAGCGGGAGTTTCCTACAATGAGCAGTTCTTC.

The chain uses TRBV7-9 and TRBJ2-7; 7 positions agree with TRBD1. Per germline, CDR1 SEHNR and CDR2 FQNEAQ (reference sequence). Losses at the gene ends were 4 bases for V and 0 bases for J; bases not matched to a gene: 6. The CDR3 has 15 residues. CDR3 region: CASSYTTGFSYEQYF. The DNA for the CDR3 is TGTGCCAGCAGCTATACGACAGGGTTCTCCTACGAGCAGTACTTC.

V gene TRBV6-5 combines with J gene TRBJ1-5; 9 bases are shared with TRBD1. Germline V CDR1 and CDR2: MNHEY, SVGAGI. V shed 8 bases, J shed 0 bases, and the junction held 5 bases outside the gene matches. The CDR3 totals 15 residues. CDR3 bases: TGTGCCAGCGGGACAGGGACCTATAGCAATCAGCCCCAGCATTTT. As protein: CASGTGTYSNQPQHF.

Here the CDR3 DNA reads TGTGCCAGTAGCCAATATGGGGCCACATATGGCTACACCTTC. The encoded protein is CASSQYGATYGYTF. The chain has TRBV19 and TRBJ1-2, with a possible D match to TRBD1 (5 bases). CDR1 and CDR2 from the germline V gene are LNHDA and SQIVND (reference sequence). This CDR3 is built from 14 residues. V lost 6 bases to trimming and J lost 5 bases, with 16 bases between them. Using reference TRBV19 and TRBJ1-2 for the parts outside the CDR3, the full variable domain is DGGITQSPKYLFRKEGQNVTLSCEQNLNHDAMYWYRQDPGQGLRLIYYSQIVNDFQKGDIAEGYSVSREKKESFPLTVTSAQKNPTAFYLCASSQYGATYGYTFGSGTRLTVV.

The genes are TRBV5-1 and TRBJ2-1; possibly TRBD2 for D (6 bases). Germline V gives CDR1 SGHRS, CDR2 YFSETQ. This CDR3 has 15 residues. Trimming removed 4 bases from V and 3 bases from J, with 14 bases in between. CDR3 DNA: TGCGCCAGCAGCCAGGAGGGGTTTGGCTACAATGAGCAGTTCTTC. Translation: CASSQEGFGYNEQFF.

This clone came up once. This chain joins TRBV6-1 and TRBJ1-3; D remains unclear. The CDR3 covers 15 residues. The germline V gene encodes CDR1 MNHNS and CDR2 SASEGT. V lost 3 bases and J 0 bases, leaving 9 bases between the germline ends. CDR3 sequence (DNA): TGTGCCAGCAGTGACAGTTTAAGCTCTGGAAACACCATATATTTT. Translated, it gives CASSDSLSSGNTIYF.

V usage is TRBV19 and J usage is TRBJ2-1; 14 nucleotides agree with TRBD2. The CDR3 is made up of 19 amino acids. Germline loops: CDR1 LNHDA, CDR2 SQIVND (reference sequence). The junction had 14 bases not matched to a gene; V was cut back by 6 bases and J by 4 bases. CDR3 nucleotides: TGTGCCAGTAGGAATCTTGGACTAGCGGGGGGATACGAATACAATGAGCAGTTCTTC. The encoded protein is CASRNLGLAGGYEYNEQFF.

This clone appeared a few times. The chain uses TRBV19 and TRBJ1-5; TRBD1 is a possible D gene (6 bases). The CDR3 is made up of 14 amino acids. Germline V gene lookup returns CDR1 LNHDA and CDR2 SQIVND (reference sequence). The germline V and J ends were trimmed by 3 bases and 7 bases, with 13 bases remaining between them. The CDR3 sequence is CASSIAGVLQPQHF. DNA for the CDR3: TGTGCCAGTAGTATTGCAGGGGTTTTACAGCCCCAGCATTTT. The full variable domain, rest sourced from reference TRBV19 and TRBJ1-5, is DGGITQSPKYLFRKEGQNVTLSCEQNLNHDAMYWYRQDPGQGLRLIYYSQIVNDFQKGDIAEGYSVSREKKESFPLTVTSAQKNPTAFYLCASSIAGVLQPQHFGDGTRLSIL.

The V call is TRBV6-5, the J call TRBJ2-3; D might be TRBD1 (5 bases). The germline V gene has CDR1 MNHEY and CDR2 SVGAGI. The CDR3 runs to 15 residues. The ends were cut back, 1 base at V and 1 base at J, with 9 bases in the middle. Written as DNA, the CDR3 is TGTGCCAGCAGTTACTGGGAAGGGGGCACAGATACGCAGTATTTT. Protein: CASSYWEGGTDTQYF.

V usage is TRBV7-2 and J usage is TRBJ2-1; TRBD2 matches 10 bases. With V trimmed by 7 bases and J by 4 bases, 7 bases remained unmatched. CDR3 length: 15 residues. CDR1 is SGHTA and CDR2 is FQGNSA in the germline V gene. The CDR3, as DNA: TGTGCCAGCAACTCCGGGACTAGCGTGTACAATGAGCAGTTCTTC. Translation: CASNSGTSVYNEQFF.

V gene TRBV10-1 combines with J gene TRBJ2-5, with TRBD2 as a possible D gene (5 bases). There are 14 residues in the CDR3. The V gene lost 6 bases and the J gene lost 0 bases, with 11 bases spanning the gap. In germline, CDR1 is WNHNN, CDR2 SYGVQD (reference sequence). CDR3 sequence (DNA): TGCGCCAGCAGCAGCGGAGTGTACCAAGAGACCCAGTACTTC. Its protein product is CASSSGVYQETQYF.

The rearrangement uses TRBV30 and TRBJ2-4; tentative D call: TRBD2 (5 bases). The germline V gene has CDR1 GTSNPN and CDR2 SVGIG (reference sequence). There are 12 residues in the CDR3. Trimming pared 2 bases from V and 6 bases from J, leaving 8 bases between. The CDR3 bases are TGTGCCTGGAGTTCGGGGAGAAACATTCAGTACTTC. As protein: CAWSSGRNIQYF.

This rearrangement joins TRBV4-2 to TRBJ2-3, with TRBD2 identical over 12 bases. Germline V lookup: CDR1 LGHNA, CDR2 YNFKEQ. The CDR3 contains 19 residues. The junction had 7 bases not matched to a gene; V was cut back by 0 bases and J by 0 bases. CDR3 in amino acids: CASSQDRTSGTDSTDTQYF. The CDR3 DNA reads TGTGCCAGCAGCCAAGATAGGACTAGCGGGACCGATAGCACAGATACGCAGTATTTT.

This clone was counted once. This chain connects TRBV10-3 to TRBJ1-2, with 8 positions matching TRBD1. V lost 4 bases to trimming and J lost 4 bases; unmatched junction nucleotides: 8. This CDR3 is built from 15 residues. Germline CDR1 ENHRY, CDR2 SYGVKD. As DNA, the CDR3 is TGTGCCATCAGTGTCAACAGGGGGGCCTCCTATGGCTACACCTTC. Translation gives CAISVNRGASYGYTF.

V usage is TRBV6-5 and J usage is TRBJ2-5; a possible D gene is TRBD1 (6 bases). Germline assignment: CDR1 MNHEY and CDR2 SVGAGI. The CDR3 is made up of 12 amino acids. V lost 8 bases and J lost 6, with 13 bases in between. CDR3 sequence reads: CASQTGWQTQYF. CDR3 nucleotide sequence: TGTGCCAGCCAGACAGGTTGGCAGACCCAGTACTTC.

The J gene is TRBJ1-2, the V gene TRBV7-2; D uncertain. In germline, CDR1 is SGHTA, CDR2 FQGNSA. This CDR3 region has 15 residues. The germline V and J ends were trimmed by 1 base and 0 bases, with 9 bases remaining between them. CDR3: CASSLEELPNYGYTF. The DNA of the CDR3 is TGTGCCAGCAGCTTAGAAGAACTCCCTAACTATGGCTACACCTTC.

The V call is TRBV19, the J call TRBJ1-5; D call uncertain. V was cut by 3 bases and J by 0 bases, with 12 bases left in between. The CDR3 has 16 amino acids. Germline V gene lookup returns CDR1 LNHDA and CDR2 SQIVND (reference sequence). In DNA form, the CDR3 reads TGTGCCAGTAGTATTGTTCTCCGGGATAGCAATCAGCCCCAGCATTTT. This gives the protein CASSIVLRDSNQPQHF. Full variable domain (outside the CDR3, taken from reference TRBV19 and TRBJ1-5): DGGITQSPKYLFRKEGQNVTLSCEQNLNHDAMYWYRQDPGQGLRLIYYSQIVNDFQKGDIAEGYSVSREKKESFPLTVTSAQKNPTAFYLCASSIVLRDSNQPQHFGDGTRLSIL.

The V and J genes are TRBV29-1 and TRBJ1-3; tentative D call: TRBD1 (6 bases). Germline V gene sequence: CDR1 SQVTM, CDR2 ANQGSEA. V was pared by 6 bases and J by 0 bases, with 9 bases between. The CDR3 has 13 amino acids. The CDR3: CSVGTSSGNTIYF. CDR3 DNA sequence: TGCAGCGTCGGGACATCCTCTGGAAACACCATATATTTT. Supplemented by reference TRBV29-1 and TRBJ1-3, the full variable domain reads SAVISQKPSRDICQRGTSLTIQCQVDSQVTMMFWYRQQPGQSLTLIATANQGSEATYESGFVIDKFPISRPNLTFSTLTVSNMSPEDSSIYLCSVGTSSGNTIYFGEGSWLTVV.

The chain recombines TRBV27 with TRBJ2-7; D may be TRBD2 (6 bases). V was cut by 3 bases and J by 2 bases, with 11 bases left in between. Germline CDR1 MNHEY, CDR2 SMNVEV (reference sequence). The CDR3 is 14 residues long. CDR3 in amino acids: CASSFGTSTYEQYF. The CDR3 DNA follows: TGTGCCAGCAGTTTTGGGACTTCAACCTACGAGCAGTACTTC.

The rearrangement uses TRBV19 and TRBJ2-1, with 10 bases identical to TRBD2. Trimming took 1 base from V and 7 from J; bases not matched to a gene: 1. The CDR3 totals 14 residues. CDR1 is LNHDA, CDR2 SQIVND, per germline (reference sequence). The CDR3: CASSIGSGRNEQFF. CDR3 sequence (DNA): TGTGCCAGTAGTATAGGTAGCGGGAGGAATGAGCAGTTCTTC.

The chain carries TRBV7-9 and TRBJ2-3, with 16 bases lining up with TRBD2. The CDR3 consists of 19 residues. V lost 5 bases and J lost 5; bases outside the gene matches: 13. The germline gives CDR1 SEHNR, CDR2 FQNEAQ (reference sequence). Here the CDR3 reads CASSPMGLAGGPVGDTQYF. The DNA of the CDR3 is TGTGCCAGCAGCCCGATGGGACTAGCGGGGGGGCCTGTTGGAGATACGCAGTATTTT. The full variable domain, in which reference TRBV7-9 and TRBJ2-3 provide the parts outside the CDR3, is DTGVSQNPRHKITKRGQNVTFRCDPISEHNRLYWYRQTLGQGPEFLTYFQNEAQLEKSRLLSDRFSAERPKGSFSTLEIQRTEQGDSAMYLCASSPMGLAGGPVGDTQYFGPGTRLTVL.

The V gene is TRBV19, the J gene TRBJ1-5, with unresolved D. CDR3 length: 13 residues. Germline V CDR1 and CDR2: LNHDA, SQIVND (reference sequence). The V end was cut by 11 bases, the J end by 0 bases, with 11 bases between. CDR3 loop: CAGSRYSNQPQHF. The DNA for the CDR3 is TGTGCCGGGAGCAGGTATAGCAATCAGCCCCAGCATTTT.

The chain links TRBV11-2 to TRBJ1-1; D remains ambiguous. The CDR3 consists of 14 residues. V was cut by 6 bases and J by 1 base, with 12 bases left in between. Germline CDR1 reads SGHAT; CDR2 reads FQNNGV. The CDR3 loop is CASRRPGGNTEAFF. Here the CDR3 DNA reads TGTGCCAGCAGACGCCCGGGAGGGAACACTGAAGCTTTCTTT. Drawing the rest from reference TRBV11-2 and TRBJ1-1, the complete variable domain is EAGVAQSPRYKIIEKRQSVAFWCNPISGHATLYWYQQILGQGPKLLIQFQNNGVVDDSQLPKDRFSAERLKGVDSTLKIQPAKLEDSAVYLCASRRPGGNTEAFFGQGTRLTVV.

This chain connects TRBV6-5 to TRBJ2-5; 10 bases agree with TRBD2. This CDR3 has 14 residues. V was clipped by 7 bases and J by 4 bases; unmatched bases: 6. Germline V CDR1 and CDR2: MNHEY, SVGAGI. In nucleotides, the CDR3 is TGTGCCAGCACAGCTAGCGGGAGTCGAGAGACCCAGTACTTC. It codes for CASTASGSRETQYF.

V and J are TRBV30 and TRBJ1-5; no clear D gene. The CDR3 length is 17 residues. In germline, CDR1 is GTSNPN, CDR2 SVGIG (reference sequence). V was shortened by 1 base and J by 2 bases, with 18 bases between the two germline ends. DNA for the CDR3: TGTGCCTGGAGTGGAGGAGGTGGAATGCTGGGCAATCAGCCCCAGCATTTT. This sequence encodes CAWSGGGGMLGNQPQHF.